This TCR beta chain appears in the sequencing data of a study of cytomegalovirus exposure and HLA in healthy donors. Points from the study as a whole: Earlier analysis looked at TCR beta V segments, and most were productive about 87% or about 30% of the time.

Primers included in the PCR were 60 Vbeta and 13 Jbeta primers. Libraries were prepared by immunoSEQ multiplex PCR; TCRdb keeps only in-frame clonotypes and omits some of them. The table lists around 100,000 clones, around 60% of them singletons. In its sample, this clone was seen once. Its target is not known. The junction had 4 bases not matched to a gene; V was cut back by 1 base and J by 6 bases. Germline V gene sequence: CDR1 SGHNT, CDR2 YYREEE (reference sequence). The CDR3 consists of 13 residues. The specimen sequenced was PBMCs. This clonotype was obtained from a human donor in good health. This chain connects TRBV5-4 to TRBJ2-7, with 7 positions matching TRBD1. CDR3 amino acids: CASSLRTGFEQYF. Here the CDR3 DNA reads TGTGCCAGCAGCTTGAGGACAGGCTTCGAGCAGTACTTC.